This T cell receptor beta chain was documented in a study of T-cell reconstitution after alpha-beta-depleted transplantation in children. With V trimmed by 2 bases and J by 2 bases, 7 bases remained unmatched. The CDR3 is 15 amino acids. The germline V gene encodes CDR1 SGDLS and CDR2 YYNGEE. This clonotype appeared a few times. The TCRbeta library incorporated unique molecular identifiers. TCRdb ran MiXCR on the PCR reads and lists one entry per CDR3 protein. The sample shows 450,000 to 600,000 distinct CDR3 sequences, around 18% of them seen only once. The TCR was taken from a human donor who donated a stem cell graft to a child with acute lymphoblastic leukemia. Sequencing was performed on PBMCs from the stem cell graft donor, taken from the stem cell graft. The V and J genes are TRBV9 and TRBJ2-7; 7 bases are a match to TRBD2. Here the CDR3 reads CASSVGGTTAYEQYF. The CDR3 DNA sequence: TGTGCCAGCAGCGTGGGGGGGACTACCGCCTACGAGCAGTACTTC.